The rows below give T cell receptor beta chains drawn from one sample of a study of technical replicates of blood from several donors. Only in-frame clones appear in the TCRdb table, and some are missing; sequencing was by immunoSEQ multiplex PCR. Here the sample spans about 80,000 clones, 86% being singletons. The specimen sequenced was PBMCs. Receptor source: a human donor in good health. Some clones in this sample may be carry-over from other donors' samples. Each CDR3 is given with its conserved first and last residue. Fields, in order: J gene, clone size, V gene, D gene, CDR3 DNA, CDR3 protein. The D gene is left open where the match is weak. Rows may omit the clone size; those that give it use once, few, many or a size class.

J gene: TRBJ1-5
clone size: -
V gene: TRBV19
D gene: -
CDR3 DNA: TGTGCCAGTAGTATGAGATCTTCCGGGTTACTATATCAGCCCCAGCATTTT
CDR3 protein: CASSMRSSGLLYQPQHF

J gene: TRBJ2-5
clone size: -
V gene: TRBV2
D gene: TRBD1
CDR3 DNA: TGTGCCAGCTCCCGGGACAGAGGAGAGACCCAGTACTTC
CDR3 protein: CASSRDRGETQYF

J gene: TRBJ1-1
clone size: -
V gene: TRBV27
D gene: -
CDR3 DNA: TGTGCCAGCAGTTTTCCATCGGGCACTGAAGCTTTCTTT
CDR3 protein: CASSFPSGTEAFF

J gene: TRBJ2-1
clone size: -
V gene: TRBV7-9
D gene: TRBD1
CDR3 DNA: TGTGCCAGCAGCTTAAGGGGGACAGAAAGCTCCTACAATGAGCAGTTCTTC
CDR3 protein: CASSLRGTESSYNEQFF

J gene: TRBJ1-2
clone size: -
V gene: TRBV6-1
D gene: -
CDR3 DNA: TGTGCCAGCAATCAGGGGCCCCTCTATGGCTACACCTTC
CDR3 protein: CASNQGPLYGYTF

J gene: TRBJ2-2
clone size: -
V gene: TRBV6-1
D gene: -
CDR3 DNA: TGTGCCAGCAGTGACAGGGTGAACACCGGGGAGCTGTTTTTT
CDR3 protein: CASSDRVNTGELFF

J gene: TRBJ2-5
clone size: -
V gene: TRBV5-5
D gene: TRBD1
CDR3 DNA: TGTGCCAGCAGCTTGCTGACAGGGAAAGAGACCCAGTACTTC
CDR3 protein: CASSLLTGKETQYF

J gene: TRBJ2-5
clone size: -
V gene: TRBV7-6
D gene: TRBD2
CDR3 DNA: TGTGCCAGCAGCGTACTAGCGGGCCTACAAGAGACCCAGTACTTC
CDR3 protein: CASSVLAGLQETQYF

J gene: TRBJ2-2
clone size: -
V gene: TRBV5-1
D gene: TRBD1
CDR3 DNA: TGCGCCAGCCGAGAGGGGGCGGGCACCGGGGAGCTGTTTTTT
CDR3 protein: CASREGAGTGELFF

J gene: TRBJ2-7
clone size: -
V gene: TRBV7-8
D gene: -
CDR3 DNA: TGTGCCAGCAGCTTAGTTCGGGAGTTAGCCTACGAGCAGTACTTC
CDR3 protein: CASSLVRELAYEQYF

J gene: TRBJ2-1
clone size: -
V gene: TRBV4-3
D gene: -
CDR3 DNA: TGCGCCAGCAGCCAAGGCAGGGGACCCTACAATGAGCAGTTCTTC
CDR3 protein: CASSQGRGPYNEQFF

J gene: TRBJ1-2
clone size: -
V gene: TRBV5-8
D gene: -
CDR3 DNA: TGTGCCAGCAGCTTGTCGCGTCTTTATGGCTACACCTTC
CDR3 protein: CASSLSRLYGYTF

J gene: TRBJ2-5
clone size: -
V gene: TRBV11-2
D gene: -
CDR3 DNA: TGTGCCAGCAGCCGAGGACTCCAAGAGACCCAGTACTTC
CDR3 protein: CASSRGLQETQYF

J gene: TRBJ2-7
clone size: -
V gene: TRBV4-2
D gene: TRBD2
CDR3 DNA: TGTGCCAGCAGCCAAGATGTCCCTAGCGGGACAACCTCCTACGAGCAGTACTTC
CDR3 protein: CASSQDVPSGTTSYEQYF

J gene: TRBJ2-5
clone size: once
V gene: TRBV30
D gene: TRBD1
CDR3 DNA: TGTGCCTGGAAGGGGGCCGAAGAGACCCAGTACTTC
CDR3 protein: CAWKGAEETQYF

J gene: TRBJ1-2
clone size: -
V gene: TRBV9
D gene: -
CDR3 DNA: TGTGCCAGCAGCGCAGGGGTTGGGGCTAACTATGGCTACACCTTC
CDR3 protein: CASSAGVGANYGYTF

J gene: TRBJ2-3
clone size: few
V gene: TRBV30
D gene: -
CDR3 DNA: TGTGCCTGGAGTGTAAGACAGACAGATACGCAGTATTTT
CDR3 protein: CAWSVRQTDTQYF

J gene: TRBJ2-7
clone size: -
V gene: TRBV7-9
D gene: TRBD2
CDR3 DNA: TGTGCCAGCAGCCGGACTAGCGGGGACTCCTACGAGCAGTACTTC
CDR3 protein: CASSRTSGDSYEQYF

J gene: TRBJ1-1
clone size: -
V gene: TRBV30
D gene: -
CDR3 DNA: TGTGCCTGGAGTGGGTGGACAGAGAACACTGAAGCTTTCTTT
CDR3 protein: CAWSGWTENTEAFF

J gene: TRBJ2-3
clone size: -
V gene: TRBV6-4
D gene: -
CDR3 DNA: TGTGCCACTCCGCCGCGGGGCCGCACAGATACGCAGTATTTT
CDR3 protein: CATPPRGRTDTQYF

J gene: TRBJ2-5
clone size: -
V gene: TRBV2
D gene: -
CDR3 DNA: TGTGCCAGCAGTCGGGGAGAGAGGGAGACCCAGTACTTC
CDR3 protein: CASSRGERETQYF

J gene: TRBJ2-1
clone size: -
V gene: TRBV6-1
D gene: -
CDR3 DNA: TGTGCCAGCACGTCGGGGGAGCAATACAATGAGCAGTTCTTC
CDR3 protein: CASTSGEQYNEQFF

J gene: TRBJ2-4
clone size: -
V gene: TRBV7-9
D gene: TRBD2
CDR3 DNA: TGTGCCAGCAGCCCGGCCGGGACTAGTGGGTACATTCAGTACTTC
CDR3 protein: CASSPAGTSGYIQYF

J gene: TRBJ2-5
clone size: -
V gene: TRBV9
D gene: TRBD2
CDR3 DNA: TGTGCCAGCAGCGGATGTGGACTAGAAGTTGTTGAGACCCAGTACTTC
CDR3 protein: CASSGCGLEVVETQYF

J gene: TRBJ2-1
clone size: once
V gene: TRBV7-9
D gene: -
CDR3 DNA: TGTGCCAGCAGCCCCCCGGTCCGGAGCTCCTACAATGAGCAGTTCTTC
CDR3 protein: CASSPPVRSSYNEQFF

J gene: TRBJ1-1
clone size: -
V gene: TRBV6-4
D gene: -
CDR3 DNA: TGTGCCAGCAGTGCCCGAGCCCGGGAGAGCACTGAAGCTTTCTTT
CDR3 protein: CASSARARESTEAFF

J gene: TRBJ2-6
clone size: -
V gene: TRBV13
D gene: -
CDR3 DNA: TGTGCCAGCAGCTTAGCAGCGGCGGAAAGCTCTGGGGCCAACGTCCTGACTTTC
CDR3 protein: CASSLAAAESSGANVLTF